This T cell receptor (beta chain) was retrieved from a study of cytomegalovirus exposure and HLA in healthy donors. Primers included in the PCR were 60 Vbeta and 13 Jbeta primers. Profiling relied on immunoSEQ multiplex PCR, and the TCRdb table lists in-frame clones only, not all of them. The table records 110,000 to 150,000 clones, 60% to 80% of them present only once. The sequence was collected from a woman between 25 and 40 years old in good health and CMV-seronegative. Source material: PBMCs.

CDR3 bases: TGTGCCAGCAGTGAGTCAAACTACGAGCAGTACTTC. Protein: CASSESNYEQYF. V is TRBV6-1 and J is TRBJ2-7; D ambiguous. Germline V gives CDR1 MNHNS, CDR2 SASEGT. The V end was cut by 3 bases, the J end by 3 bases, with 6 bases between. This CDR3 has 12 amino acids.